The entry below gives a single T cell receptor beta chain sequence along with its context. Its antigen is not identified. The data derive from a study of identical twins. TCRdb processed the 5' RACE reads anew with MiXCR; each CDR3 protein has one entry. Counted here are roughly 1,500,000 distinct CDR3 sequences, 32% occurring once; the ten biggest clones make up approximately 0.25%. Broader study findings: Sequences that were out-of-frame, alpha and twin-shared displayed an excess of low generation probability. Instead of following the same donors, the conclusions were based on cross-sectional statistical analysis. The study found that models underestimated out-of-frame TCR alpha sharing in monozygotic twins.

The sequenced sample consisted of cord blood. The TCR originated in a newborn girl in good health.

This CDR3 is CASSLPRGAHGQFF. CDR3 coding DNA: TGTGCCAGCAGCTTACCCCGAGGGGCCCATGGGCAGTTCTTC. The chain uses TRBV7-9 and TRBJ2-1; either TRBD1 or TRBD2 may supply D (5 bases each). V lost 2 bases and J 12 bases, leaving 17 bases between the germline ends. Germline V gene lookup returns CDR1 SEHNR and CDR2 FQNEAQ (reference sequence). This CDR3 comprises 14 residues.